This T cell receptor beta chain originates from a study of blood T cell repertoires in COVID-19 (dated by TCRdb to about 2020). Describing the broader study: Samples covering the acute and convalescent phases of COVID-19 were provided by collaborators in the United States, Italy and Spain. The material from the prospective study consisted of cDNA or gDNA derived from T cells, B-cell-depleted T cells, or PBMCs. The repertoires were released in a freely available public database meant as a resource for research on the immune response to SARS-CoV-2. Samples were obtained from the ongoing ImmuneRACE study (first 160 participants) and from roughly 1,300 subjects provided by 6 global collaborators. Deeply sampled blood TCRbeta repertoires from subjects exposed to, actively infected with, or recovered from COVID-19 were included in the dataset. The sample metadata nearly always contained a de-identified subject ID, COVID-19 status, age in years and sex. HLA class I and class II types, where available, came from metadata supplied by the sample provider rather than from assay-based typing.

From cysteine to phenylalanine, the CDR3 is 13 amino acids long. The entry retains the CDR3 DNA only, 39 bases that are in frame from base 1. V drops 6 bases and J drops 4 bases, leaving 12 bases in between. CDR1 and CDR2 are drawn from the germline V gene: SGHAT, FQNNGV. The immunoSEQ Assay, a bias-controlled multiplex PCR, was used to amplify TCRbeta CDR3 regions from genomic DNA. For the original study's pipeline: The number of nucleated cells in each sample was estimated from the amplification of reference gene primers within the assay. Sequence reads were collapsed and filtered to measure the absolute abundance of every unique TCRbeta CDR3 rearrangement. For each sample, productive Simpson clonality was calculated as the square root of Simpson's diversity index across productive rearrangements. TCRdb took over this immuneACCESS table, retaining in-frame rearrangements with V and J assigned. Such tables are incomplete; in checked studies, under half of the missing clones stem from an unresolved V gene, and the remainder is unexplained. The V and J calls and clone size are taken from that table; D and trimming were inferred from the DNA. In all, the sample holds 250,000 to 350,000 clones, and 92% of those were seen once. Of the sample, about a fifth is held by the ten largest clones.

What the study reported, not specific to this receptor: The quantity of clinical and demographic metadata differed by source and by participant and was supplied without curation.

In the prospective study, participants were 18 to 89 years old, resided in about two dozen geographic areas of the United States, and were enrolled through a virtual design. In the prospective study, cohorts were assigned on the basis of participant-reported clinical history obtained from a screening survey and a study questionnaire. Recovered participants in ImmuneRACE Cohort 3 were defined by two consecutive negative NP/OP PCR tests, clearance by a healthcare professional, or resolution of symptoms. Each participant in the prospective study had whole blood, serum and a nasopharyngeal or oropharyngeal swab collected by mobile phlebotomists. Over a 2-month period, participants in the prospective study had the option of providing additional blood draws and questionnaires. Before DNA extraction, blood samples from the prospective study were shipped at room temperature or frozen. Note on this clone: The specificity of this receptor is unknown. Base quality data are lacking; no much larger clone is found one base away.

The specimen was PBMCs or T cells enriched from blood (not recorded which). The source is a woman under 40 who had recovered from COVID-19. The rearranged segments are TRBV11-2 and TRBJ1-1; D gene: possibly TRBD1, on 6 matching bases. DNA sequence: TGTGCCAGCAGACAGGGTGGGGTCACTGAAGCTTTCTTT. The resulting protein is CASRQGGVTEAFF.